One sample yielded the 13 T cell receptor beta chains listed below, sequenced in a study of blood T cell repertoires in COVID-19. Method: immunoSEQ multiplex PCR; TCRdb's copy keeps in-frame clones and lacks some. Of approximately 50,000 clones listed, about 85% are singletons. The material sequenced was peripheral blood. The receptors come from a man aged 55 to 70 with acute or convalescent COVID-19.

CDR3 in DNA: TGTGCCAGCAGTTTGGGAGGAATTAATGAAAAACTGTTTTTT. Translating gives CASSLGGINEKLFF. This sequence joins TRBV28 and TRBJ1-4, with D unclear. CDR1 is MDHEN and CDR2 is SYDVKM in the germline V gene. V dropped 3 bases and J dropped 4 bases, with 9 bases sitting between them. The length of the CDR3 is 14 residues.

The V and J genes are TRBV6-6 and TRBJ2-7; 11 bases match TRBD1. J was trimmed by 4 bases and V by 0 bases; bases with no gene match: 5. Per germline, CDR1 MNHNY and CDR2 SVGAGI (reference sequence). The CDR3 is made up of 16 amino acids. The CDR3 reads CASSYSKGQGGYEQYF. The CDR3 nucleotides are TGTGCCAGCAGTTACTCGAAGGGACAGGGGGGTTACGAGCAGTACTTC.

This sequence joins TRBV29-1 and TRBJ2-1; D is possibly TRBD2 (5 bases). Trimming removed 0 bases at V and 1 base at J, with 13 bases between. The CDR3 length is 16 residues. Germline CDR1 reads SQVTM; CDR2 reads ANQGSEA. In nucleotides, the CDR3 is TGCAGCGTTGAAGATCGAGCGGCCTTATCCTACAATGAGCAGTTCTTC. As protein: CSVEDRAALSYNEQFF.

The V gene is TRBV18, the J gene TRBJ2-3, with D hard to call. V lost 3 bases and J 0 bases, leaving 10 bases between the germline ends. The CDR3 is 15 amino acids. Germline assignment: CDR1 KGHSH and CDR2 LQKENI. The CDR3 here is CASSPPAASTDTQYF. The CDR3 nucleotides read TGTGCCAGCTCACCTCCGGCGGCTAGCACAGATACGCAGTATTTT.

V usage is TRBV6-5 and J usage is TRBJ2-1, with 9 bases aligning to TRBD2. The CDR3 extends over 14 amino acids. V trimming: 7 bases; J trimming: 7 bases; junction bases outside the gene matches: 8. Per the germline V gene, CDR1 is MNHEY and CDR2 is SVGAGI. The CDR3 sequence: CASKAGGLGNEQFF. The CDR3 DNA reads TGTGCCAGCAAGGCGGGAGGGCTGGGAAATGAGCAGTTCTTC.

This rearrangement joins TRBV28 to TRBJ1-1; TRBD1 aligns across 7 bases. V trimming: 6 bases; J trimming: 5 bases; junction bases outside the gene matches: 9. Per germline, CDR1 MDHEN and CDR2 SYDVKM. The CDR3 is 14 amino acids. The CDR3 DNA is TGTGCCAGCAGCTATAGACAGGGTAGGACTGAAGCTTTCTTT. Translated: CASSYRQGRTEAFF.

The CDR3 sequence is CASSLVTGSGNTIYF. CDR3 nucleotides: TGCGCCAGCAGCTTGGTGACGGGCTCTGGAAACACCATATATTTT. The V call is TRBV5-1, the J call TRBJ1-3; D uncertain. Per the germline V gene, CDR1 is SGHRS and CDR2 is YFSETQ. The CDR3 has 15 residues. Trimming stripped 0 bases from V and 0 bases from J, with 7 bases between.

The chain links TRBV2 to TRBJ1-1; TRBD1 agrees at 7 bases. The V segment lost 5 bases and the J segment 6 bases; nucleotides outside the gene matches: 6. This CDR3 is built from 13 residues. CDR1 is SNHLY and CDR2 is FYNNEI in the germline V gene. This CDR3 reads CASSLGRGAEAFF. DNA of the CDR3: TGTGCCAGCAGTCTTGGCAGGGGGGCTGAAGCTTTCTTT.

The chain is built from TRBV2 and TRBJ2-1, with 7 positions matching TRBD2. The germline CDR1 and CDR2 sequences are SNHLY and FYNNEI. V dropped 6 bases and J dropped 0; count of bases not matched to a gene: 5. The CDR3 is made up of 15 amino acids. CDR3 sequence (DNA): TGTGCCAGCAGCGGGAGGCTGGGCTCCTACAATGAGCAGTTCTTC. This translates into CASSGRLGSYNEQFF.

This clone was recorded only once. This rearrangement joins TRBV18 to TRBJ2-5, with TRBD2 identical over 8 bases. Germline V CDR1 and CDR2: KGHSH, LQKENI. The V segment lost 6 bases and the J segment 3 bases; nucleotides outside the gene matches: 12. This CDR3 spans 16 amino acids. The CDR3 DNA is TGTGCCAGCTCTTACGGGCGCCCAGCGGGAGAAGAGACCCAGTACTTC. Translating gives CASSYGRPAGEETQYF.

The chain carries TRBV18 and TRBJ2-7; 8 bases line up with TRBD2. Germline V gives CDR1 KGHSH, CDR2 LQKENI. V was pared by 3 bases and J by 6 bases, with 10 bases of the junction left unmatched. The CDR3 is made up of 15 amino acids. In DNA form, the CDR3 reads TGTGCCAGCTCACCCCAACTAGCGGCCTTCCCCGAGCAGTACTTC. Translating gives CASSPQLAAFPEQYF. Variable domain in full (rest from reference TRBV18 and TRBJ2-7): NAGVMQNPRHLVRRRGQEARLRCSPMKGHSHVYWYRQLPEEGLKFMVYLQKENIIDESGMPKERFSAEFPKEGPSILRIQQVVRGDSAAYFCASSPQLAAFPEQYFGPGTRLTVT.

The chain carries TRBV5-6 and TRBJ2-1, with 8 positions matching TRBD1. The CDR3 extends over 13 amino acids. Germline CDR1 and CDR2: SGHDT and YYEEEE. The J segment lost 9 bases and the V segment lost 6 bases, leaving 8 bases of the junction unmatched. CDR3 region: CASTRQGLIEQFF. The CDR3 DNA sequence: TGTGCCAGCACCCGACAGGGGCTGATTGAGCAGTTCTTC.

This chain connects TRBV19 to TRBJ2-3; 7 bases line up with TRBD2. J lost 1 base, V lost 6 bases, and 1 base had no gene match. This CDR3 spans 13 amino acids. Per germline, CDR1 LNHDA and CDR2 SQIVND (reference sequence). CDR3 sequence (DNA): TGTGCCAGTAGCGCGGGGGGCACAGATACGCAGTATTTT. Its translation is CASSAGGTDTQYF.